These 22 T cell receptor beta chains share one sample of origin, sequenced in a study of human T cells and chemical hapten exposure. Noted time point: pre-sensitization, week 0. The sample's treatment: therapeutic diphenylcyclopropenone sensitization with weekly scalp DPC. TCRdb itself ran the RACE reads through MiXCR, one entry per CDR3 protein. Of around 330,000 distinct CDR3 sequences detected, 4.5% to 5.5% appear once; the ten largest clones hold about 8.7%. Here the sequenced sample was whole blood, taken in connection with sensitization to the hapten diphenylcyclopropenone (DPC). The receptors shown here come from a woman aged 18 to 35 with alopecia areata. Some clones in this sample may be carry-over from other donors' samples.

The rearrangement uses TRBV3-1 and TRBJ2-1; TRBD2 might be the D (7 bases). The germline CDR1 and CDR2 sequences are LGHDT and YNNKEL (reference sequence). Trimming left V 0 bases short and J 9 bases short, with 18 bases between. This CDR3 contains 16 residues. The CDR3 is CASSQDLWGGRGEQFF. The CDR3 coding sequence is TGTGCCAGCAGCCAAGATCTTTGGGGGGGCCGAGGTGAGCAGTTCTTC.

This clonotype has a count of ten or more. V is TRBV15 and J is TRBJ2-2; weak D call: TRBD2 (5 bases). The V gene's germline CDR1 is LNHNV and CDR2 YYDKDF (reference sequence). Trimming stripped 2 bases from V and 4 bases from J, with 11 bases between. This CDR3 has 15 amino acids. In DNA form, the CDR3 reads TGTGCCACCAGCAGACTAGCACCAGGCACCGGGGAGCTGTTTTTT. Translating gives CATSRLAPGTGELFF. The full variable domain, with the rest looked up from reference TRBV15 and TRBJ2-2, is DAMVIQNPRYQVTQFGKPVTLSCSQTLNHNVMYWYQQKSSQAPKLLFHYYDKDFNNEADTPDNFQSRRPNTSFCFLDIRSPGLGDTAMYLCATSRLAPGTGELFFGEGSRLTVL.

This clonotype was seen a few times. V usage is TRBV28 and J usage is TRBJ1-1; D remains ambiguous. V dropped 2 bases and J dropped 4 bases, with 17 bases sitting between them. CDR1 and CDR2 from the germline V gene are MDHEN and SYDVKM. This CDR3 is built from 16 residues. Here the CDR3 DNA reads TGTGCCAGCAGTTTAAGTACCTCCCCCCGGGGCACTGAAGCTTTCTTT. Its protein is CASSLSTSPRGTEAFF. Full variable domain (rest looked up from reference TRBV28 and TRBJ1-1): DVKVTQSSRYLVKRTGEKVFLECVQDMDHENMFWYRQDPGLGLRLIYFSYDVKMKEKGDIPEGYSVSREKKERFSLILESASTNQTSMYLCASSLSTSPRGTEAFFGQGTRLTVV.

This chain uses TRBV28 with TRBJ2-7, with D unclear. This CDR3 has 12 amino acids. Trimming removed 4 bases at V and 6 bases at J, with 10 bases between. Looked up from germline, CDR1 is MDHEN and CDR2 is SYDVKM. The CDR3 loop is CASSSSSGEQYF. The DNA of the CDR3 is TGTGCCAGCAGTTCATCCTCGGGCGAGCAGTACTTC.

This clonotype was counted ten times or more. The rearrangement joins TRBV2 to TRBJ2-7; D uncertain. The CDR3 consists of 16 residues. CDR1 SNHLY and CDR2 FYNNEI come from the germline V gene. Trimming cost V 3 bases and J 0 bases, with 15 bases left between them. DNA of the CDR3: TGTGCCAGCAGTGATCAGGACCGAAGACTCTCCTACGAGCAGTACTTC. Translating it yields CASSDQDRRLSYEQYF.

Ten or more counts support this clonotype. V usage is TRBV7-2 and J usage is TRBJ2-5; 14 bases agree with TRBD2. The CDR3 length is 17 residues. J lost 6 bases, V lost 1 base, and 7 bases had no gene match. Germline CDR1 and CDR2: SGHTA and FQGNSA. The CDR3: CASSLVTSGGAGKTQYF. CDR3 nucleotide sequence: TGTGCCAGCAGCTTAGTGACTAGCGGGGGGGCCGGGAAGACCCAGTACTTC.

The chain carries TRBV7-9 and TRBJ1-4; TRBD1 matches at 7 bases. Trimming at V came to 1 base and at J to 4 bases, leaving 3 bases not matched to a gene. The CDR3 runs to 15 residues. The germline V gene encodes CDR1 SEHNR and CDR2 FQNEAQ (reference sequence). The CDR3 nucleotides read TGTGCCAGCAGCTTAGGACAGGGCAATAATGAAAAACTGTTTTTT. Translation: CASSLGQGNNEKLFF.

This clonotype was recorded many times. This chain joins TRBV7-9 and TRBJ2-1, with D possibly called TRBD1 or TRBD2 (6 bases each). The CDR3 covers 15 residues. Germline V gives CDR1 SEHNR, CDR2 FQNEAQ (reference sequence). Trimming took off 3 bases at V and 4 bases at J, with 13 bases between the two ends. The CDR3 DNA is TGTGCCAGCAGCTTCAGGGGAGGCGCTTACAATGAGCAGTTCTTC. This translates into CASSFRGGAYNEQFF. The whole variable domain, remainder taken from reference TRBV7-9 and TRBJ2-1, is DTGVSQNPRHKITKRGQNVTFRCDPISEHNRLYWYRQTLGQGPEFLTYFQNEAQLEKSRLLSDRFSAERPKGSFSTLEIQRTEQGDSAMYLCASSFRGGAYNEQFFGPGTRLTVL.

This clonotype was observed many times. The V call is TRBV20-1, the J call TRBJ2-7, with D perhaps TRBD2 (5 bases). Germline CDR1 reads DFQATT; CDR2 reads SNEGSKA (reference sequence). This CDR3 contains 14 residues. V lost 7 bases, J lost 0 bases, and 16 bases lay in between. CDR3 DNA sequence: TGCAGTGTTACCTCGGGATCCAGCTCCTACGAGCAGTACTTC. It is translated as CSVTSGSSSYEQYF.

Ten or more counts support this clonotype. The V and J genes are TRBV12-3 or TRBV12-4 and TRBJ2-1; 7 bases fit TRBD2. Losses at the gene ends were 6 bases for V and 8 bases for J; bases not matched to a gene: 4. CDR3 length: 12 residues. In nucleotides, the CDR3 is TGTGCCAGCAGCCCGGGAGGTGATGAGCAGTTCTTC. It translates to CASSPGGDEQFF.

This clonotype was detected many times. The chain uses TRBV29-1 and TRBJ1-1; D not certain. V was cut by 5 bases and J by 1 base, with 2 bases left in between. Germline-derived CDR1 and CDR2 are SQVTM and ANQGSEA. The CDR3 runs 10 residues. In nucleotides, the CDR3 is TGCAGCGTTCAGAACACTGAAGCTTTCTTT. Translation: CSVQNTEAFF.

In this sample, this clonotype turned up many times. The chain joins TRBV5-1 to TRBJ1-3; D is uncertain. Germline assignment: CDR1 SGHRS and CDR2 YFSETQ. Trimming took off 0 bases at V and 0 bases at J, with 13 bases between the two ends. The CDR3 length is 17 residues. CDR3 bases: TGCGCCAGCAGCTTGGAAGGCAGAAGCCACTCTGGAAACACCATATATTTT. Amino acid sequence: CASSLEGRSHSGNTIYF.

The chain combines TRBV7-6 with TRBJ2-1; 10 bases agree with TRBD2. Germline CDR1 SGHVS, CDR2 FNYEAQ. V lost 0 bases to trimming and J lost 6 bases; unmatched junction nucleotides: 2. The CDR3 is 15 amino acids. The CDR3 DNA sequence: TGTGCCAGCAGCTTAGCCCCTAGCGGGAGCAATGAGCAGTTCTTC. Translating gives CASSLAPSGSNEQFF.

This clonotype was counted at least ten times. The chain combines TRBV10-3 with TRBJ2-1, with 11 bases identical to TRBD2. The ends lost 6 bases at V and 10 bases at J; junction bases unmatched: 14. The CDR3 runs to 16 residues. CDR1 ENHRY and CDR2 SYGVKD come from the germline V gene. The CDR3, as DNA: TGTGCCATCAGCTCTGGTAGCGGGGGGGACCGTCCCGAGCAGTTCTTC. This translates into CAISSGSGGDRPEQFF.

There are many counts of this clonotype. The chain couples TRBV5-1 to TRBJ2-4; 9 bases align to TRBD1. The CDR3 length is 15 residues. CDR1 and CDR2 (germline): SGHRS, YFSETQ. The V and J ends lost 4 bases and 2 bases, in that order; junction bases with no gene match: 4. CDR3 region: CASSQTGGTKNIQYF. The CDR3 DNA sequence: TGCGCCAGCAGCCAGACAGGGGGTACCAAAAACATTCAGTACTTC.

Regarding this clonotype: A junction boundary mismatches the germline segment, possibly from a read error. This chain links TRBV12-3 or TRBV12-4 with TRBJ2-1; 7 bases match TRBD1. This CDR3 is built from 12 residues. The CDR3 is CASSLTVGQYSF. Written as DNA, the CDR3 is TGTGCCAGCAGTTTAACGGTGGGACAGTACTCCTTC.

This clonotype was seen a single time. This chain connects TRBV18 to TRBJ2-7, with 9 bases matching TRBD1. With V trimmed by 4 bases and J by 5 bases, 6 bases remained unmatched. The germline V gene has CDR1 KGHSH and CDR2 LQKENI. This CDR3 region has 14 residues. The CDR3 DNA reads TGTGCCAGCTCACTACGGACAGGGGCAAACGAGCAGTACTTC. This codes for CASSLRTGANEQYF.

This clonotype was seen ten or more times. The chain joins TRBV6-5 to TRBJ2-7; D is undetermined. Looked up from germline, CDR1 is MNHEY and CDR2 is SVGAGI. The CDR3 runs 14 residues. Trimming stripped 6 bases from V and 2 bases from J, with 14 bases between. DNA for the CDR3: TGTGCCAGCAGCCGAGGACCCGTAGCCTACGAGCAGTACTTC. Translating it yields CASSRGPVAYEQYF.

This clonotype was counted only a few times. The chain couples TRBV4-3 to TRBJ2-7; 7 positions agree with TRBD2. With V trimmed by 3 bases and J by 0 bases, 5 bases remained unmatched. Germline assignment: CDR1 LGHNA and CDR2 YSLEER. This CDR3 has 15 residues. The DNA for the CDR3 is TGCGCCAGCAGCCAGGCTAGCGGTTCCTCCTACGAGCAGTACTTC. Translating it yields CASSQASGSSYEQYF.

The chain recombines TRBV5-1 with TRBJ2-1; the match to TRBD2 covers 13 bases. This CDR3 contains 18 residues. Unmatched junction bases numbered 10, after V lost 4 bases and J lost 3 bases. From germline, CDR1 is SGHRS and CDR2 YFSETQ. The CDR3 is CASSPGTSGAGLYNEQFF. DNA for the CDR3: TGCGCCAGCAGCCCAGGGACTAGCGGGGCTGGGCTCTACAATGAGCAGTTCTTC.

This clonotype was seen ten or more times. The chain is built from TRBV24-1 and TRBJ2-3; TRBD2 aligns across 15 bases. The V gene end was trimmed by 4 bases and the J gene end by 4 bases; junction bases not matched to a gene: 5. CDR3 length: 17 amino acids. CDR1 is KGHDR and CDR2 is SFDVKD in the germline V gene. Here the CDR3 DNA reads TGTGCCACCAGTGAGCGGACTAGCGGGGGGGCATCAGATACGCAGTATTTT. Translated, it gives CATSERTSGGASDTQYF.

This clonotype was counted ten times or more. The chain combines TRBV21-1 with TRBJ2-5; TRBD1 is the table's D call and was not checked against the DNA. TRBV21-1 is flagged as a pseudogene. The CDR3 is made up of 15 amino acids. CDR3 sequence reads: CASSPDRGPKETQYF. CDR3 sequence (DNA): TGTGCCAGCAGCCCAGACAGGGGGCCCAAAGAGACCCAGTACTTC.